This T cell receptor (beta chain) derives from a study of blood T cell repertoires in COVID-19. Study-level background: PBMCs, B-cell-depleted T cells, or T cells were the source of the cDNA or gDNA that made up the material.

Per the authors' pipeline: Estimates of nucleated cell counts were drawn from the amplification of reference gene primers. Some clones are missing from TCRdb's copy, which holds only in-frame ones; the method was immunoSEQ multiplex PCR. Clonal size and the V and J genes are those of that table, whereas D and trimming came from the DNA. Among approximately 280,000 clones, around 87% were seen once, and the ten largest hold approximately 2.2%. Material: peripheral blood. The clonotype comes from a young woman who had recovered from COVID-19.

The CDR3 loop reads CSVGYGVNTGELFF. CDR3 in DNA: TGCAGCGTTGGCTACGGGGTAAACACCGGGGAGCTGTTTTTT. The V gene is TRBV29-1, the J gene TRBJ2-2; D is perhaps TRBD2 (5 bases). The CDR3 is made up of 14 amino acids. V shed 4 bases and J shed 2 bases, with 11 bases lying between them. Per germline, CDR1 SQVTM and CDR2 ANQGSEA.